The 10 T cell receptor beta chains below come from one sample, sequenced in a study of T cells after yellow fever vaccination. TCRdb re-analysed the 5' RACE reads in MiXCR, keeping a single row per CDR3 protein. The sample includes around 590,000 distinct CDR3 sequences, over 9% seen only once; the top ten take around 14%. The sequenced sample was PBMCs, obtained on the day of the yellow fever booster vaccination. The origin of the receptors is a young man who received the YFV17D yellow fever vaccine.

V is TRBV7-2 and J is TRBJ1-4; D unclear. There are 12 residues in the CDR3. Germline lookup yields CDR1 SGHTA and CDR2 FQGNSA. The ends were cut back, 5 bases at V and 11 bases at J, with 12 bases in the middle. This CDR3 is CASSALGIKLFF. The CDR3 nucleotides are TGTGCCAGCAGCGCCTTGGGGATCAAACTGTTTTTT.

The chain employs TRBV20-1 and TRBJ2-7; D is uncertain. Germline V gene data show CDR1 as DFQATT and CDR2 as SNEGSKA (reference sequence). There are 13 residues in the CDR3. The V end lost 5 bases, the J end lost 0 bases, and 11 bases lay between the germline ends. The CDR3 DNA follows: TGCAGTGCTTTAGAGAGATTCTCCTACGAGCAGTACTTC. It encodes CSALERFSYEQYF.

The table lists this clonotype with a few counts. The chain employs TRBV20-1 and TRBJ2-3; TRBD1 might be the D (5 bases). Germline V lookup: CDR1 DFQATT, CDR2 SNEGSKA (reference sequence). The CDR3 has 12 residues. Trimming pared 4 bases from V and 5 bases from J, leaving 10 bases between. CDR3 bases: TGCAGTGCTACAGGGTCGGAAGATACGCAGTATTTT. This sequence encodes CSATGSEDTQYF.

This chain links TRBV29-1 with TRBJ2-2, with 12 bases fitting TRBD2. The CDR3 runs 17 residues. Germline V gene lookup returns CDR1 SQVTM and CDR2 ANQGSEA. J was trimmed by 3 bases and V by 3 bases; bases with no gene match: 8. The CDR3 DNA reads TGCAGCGTTGAGGGGTCTAGCGGGAGGGTTGACACCGGGGAGCTGTTTTTT. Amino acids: CSVEGSSGRVDTGELFF.

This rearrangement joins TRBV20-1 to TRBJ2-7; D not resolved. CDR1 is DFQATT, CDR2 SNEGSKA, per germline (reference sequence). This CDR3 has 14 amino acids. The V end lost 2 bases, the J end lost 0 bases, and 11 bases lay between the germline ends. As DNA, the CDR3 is TGCAGTGCTAGAAGGCGGAATAGCTCCTACGAGCAGTACTTC. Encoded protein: CSARRRNSSYEQYF.

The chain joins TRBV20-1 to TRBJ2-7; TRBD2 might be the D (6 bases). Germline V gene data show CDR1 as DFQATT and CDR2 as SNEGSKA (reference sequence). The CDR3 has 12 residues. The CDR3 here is CRPRDCPYEQYF. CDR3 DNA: TGCAGGCCTCGGGACTGCCCCTACGAGCAGTACTTC.

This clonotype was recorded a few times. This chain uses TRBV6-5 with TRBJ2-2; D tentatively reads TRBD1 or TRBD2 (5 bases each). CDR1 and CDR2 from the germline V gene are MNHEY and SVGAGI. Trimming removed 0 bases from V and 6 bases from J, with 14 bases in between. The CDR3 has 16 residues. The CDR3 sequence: CASSYSSLGVAGELFF. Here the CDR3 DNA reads TGTGCCAGCAGTTACTCGTCGCTGGGGGTCGCCGGGGAGCTGTTTTTT.

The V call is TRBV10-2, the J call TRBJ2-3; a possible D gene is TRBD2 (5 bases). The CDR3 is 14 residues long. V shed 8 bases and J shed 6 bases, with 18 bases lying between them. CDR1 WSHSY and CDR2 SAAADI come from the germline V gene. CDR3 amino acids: CASSERTESDTQYF. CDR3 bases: TGCGCCAGCTCCGAGCGGACCGAGTCCGATACGCAGTATTTT.

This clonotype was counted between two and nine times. Here the CDR3 reads CASSLSSTSYEQYF. CDR3 in DNA: TGCGCCAGCAGCTTGTCCAGCACCTCCTACGAGCAGTACTTC. This chain joins TRBV5-1 and TRBJ2-7; D gene ambiguous. CDR1 SGHRS and CDR2 YFSETQ come from the germline V gene. V was trimmed by 1 base and J by 0 bases, leaving 8 bases between them. The CDR3 sequence is 14 residues long.

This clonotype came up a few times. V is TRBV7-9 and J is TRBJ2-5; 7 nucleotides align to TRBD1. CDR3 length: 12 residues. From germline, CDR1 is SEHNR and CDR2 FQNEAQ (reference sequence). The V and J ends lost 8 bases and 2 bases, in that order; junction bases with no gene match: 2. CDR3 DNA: TGTGCCAGCCGGGACAGACAAGAGACCCAGTACTTC. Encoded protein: CASRDRQETQYF.